Below, 32 T cell receptor beta chains from the same sample are listed, as sequenced in a study of response to subunit inactivated influenza vaccine. TCRdb reanalysed the RT-PCR reads using MiXCR and keeps one entry per CDR3 protein. This sample has fewer than 700,000 distinct CDR3 sequences, with 13% found just once. The sample consisted of PBMCs from blood, taken roughly 47 days after vaccination. The source of these receptors is a man aged 45 to 65 who received an inactivated influenza vaccine.

V is TRBV6-1 and J is TRBJ2-5; TRBD2 matches at 14 bases. This CDR3 has 16 residues. Trimming cost V 10 bases and J 3 bases; bases outside gene matches: 10. Looked up from germline, CDR1 is MNHNS and CDR2 is SASEGT. The DNA for the CDR3 is TGTGCCACCACGACTAGCGGGAGGGCGGGGAAAGAGACCCAGTACTTC. This sequence encodes CATTTSGRAGKETQYF.

This clonotype occurred many times. The chain's CDR3 is CASSLALSYEQYF. CDR3 DNA: TGTGCCAGCAGCTTAGCGTTATCCTACGAGCAGTACTTC. The genes are TRBV7-2 and TRBJ2-7; D gene ambiguous. This CDR3 region has 13 residues. The V gene lost 0 bases and the J gene lost 1 base, with 4 bases spanning the gap. CDR1 and CDR2 from the germline V gene are SGHTA and FQGNSA.

The V call is TRBV12-3 or TRBV12-4, the J call TRBJ1-1, with TRBD1 identical over 9 bases. CDR3 length: 16 amino acids. J gave up 0 bases and V 4 bases, and 6 bases lay outside the gene matches. CDR3 sequence (DNA): TGTGCCAGCAGTTCCTTCACAGGGGGCGTGAACACTGAAGCTTTCTTT. Its translation is CASSSFTGGVNTEAFF.

This clonotype has a handful of counts. The V gene is TRBV5-1, the J gene TRBJ2-1, with D possibly being TRBD1 (6 bases). From germline, CDR1 is SGHRS and CDR2 YFSETQ. The CDR3 covers 12 residues. Trimming removed 4 bases from V and 8 bases from J, with 10 bases in between. The CDR3 coding sequence is TGCGCCAGCAGCGGGACATCGTATGAGCAGTTCTTC. Its translation is CASSGTSYEQFF.

The genes are TRBV7-9 and TRBJ2-1; 8 positions match TRBD1. Germline V lookup: CDR1 SEHNR, CDR2 FQNEAQ (reference sequence). V was clipped by 5 bases and J by 4 bases; unmatched bases: 7. The CDR3 covers 15 residues. This chain's CDR3 is CASSIRGQEYNEQFF. CDR3 nucleotides: TGTGCCAGCAGCATAAGGGGACAGGAGTACAATGAGCAGTTCTTC.

The genes are TRBV3-1 and TRBJ2-3, with a weak D call TRBD2 (6 bases). V was clipped by 1 base and J by 3 bases, with 20 bases between them. The CDR3 extends over 18 amino acids. Germline V gene data show CDR1 as LGHDT and CDR2 as YNNKEL (reference sequence). CDR3 nucleotides: TGTGCCAGCAGCCAAGGTCGTCTCACCGGGAGAGGAACAGATACGCAGTATTTT. This encodes CASSQGRLTGRGTDTQYF.

Only a few counts were recorded for this clonotype. The chain employs TRBV7-9 and TRBJ2-7, with TRBD2 identical over 14 bases. The ends lost 7 bases at V and 3 bases at J; junction bases unmatched: 11. The CDR3 extends over 17 amino acids. CDR1 and CDR2 from the germline V gene are SEHNR and FQNEAQ (reference sequence). CDR3 DNA: TGTGCCAGCACCCTCCCAGGGACTAGCGGGAGAAGCTACGAGCAGTACTTC. This encodes CASTLPGTSGRSYEQYF.

The V gene is TRBV6-1, the J gene TRBJ2-2; TRBD2 is a possible D gene (7 bases). The CDR3 spans 14 residues. V was shortened by 8 bases and J by 0 bases, with 10 bases between the two germline ends. Germline V CDR1 and CDR2: MNHNS, SASEGT. In DNA form, the CDR3 reads TGTGCCAGCGGGAGGGGGGCGAACACCGGGGAGCTGTTTTTT. Translation gives CASGRGANTGELFF.

In its sample, this clonotype was seen a few times. This chain uses TRBV20-1 with TRBJ2-5; D possibly uses TRBD1 or TRBD2 (5 bases each). The germline V and J ends were trimmed by 4 bases and 4 bases, with 16 bases remaining between them. CDR1 and CDR2 from the germline V gene are DFQATT and SNEGSKA (reference sequence). CDR3 size: 14 residues. CDR3 nucleotides: TGCAGTGCTAACAACATGGCCGGGGCAGAGACCCAGTACTTC. This codes for CSANNMAGAETQYF.

The rearrangement joins TRBV11-2 to TRBJ2-1; D might be TRBD2 (6 bases). The CDR3 covers 15 residues. V lost 3 bases and J lost 1, with 10 bases in between. Germline-derived CDR1 and CDR2 are SGHAT and FQNNGV. The CDR3 is CASSFGTPSYNEQFF. For the CDR3, the DNA is TGTGCCAGCAGCTTCGGGACTCCTTCCTACAATGAGCAGTTCTTC. The whole variable domain, remainder taken from reference TRBV11-2 and TRBJ2-1, is EAGVAQSPRYKIIEKRQSVAFWCNPISGHATLYWYQQILGQGPKLLIQFQNNGVVDDSQLPKDRFSAERLKGVDSTLKIQPAKLEDSAVYLCASSFGTPSYNEQFFGPGTRLTVL.

This clonotype was seen only a few times. This chain connects TRBV12-3 or TRBV12-4 to TRBJ1-6; TRBD1 matches 7 bases. V lost 5 bases and J lost 9; bases outside the gene matches: 7. The CDR3 totals 14 residues. The CDR3 sequence is CASSQRTGGSPLHF. Written as DNA, the CDR3 is TGTGCCAGCAGTCAACGGACAGGTGGTTCACCCCTCCACTTT.

This clonotype has at least ten counts. The genes are TRBV5-1 and TRBJ2-1, with 7 bases fitting TRBD2. The CDR3 contains 15 residues. Germline V gene data show CDR1 as SGHRS and CDR2 as YFSETQ. With V trimmed by 0 bases and J by 4 bases, 4 bases remained unmatched. The CDR3 DNA sequence: TGCGCCAGCAGCTTGGAGGCTAGCGGATACAATGAGCAGTTCTTC. Translation: CASSLEASGYNEQFF.

The rearrangement uses TRBV25-1 and TRBJ1-2, with D unresolved. The CDR3 totals 14 residues. Trimming cost V 2 bases and J 8 bases, with 15 bases left between them. Germline V lookup: CDR1 MGHDK, CDR2 SYGVNS. For the CDR3, the DNA is TGTGCCAGCAGTGAAGTAGGGCACGCGGGCGGCTACACCTTC. Translation gives CASSEVGHAGGYTF.

Only a few counts were recorded for this clonotype. The chain joins TRBV4-1 to TRBJ2-1; 12 nucleotides line up with TRBD1. Unmatched junction bases numbered 3, after V lost 4 bases and J lost 8 bases. CDR3 size: 14 residues. Germline CDR1 MGHRA, CDR2 YSYEKL. The CDR3 coding sequence is TGCGCCAGCAGCCCAGGGACAGGGGGCGATGAGCAGTTCTTC. The encoded protein is CASSPGTGGDEQFF.

This clonotype was counted only a few times. CDR3 nucleotide sequence: TGCAGTGCTAGGAGGGGGCGGGGGGCAGCAGATACGCAGTATTTT. Its translation: CSARRGRGAADTQYF. The V gene is TRBV20-1, the J gene TRBJ2-3; TRBD2 might be the D (8 bases). V was pared by 3 bases and J by 4 bases, with 17 bases between. Germline assignment: CDR1 DFQATT and CDR2 SNEGSKA (reference sequence). The CDR3 has 15 amino acids.

This clonotype came up a few times. The chain joins TRBV4-2 to TRBJ1-1; TRBD1 aligns across 7 bases. J lost 7 bases, V lost 3 bases, and 11 bases had no gene match. The CDR3 is made up of 15 amino acids. Germline CDR1 reads LGHNA; CDR2 reads YNFKEQ. In DNA, the CDR3 is TGTGCCAGCAGCCAGAGTTCCGGGACAGTAAATGAAGCTTTCTTT. It translates to CASSQSSGTVNEAFF.

In its sample, this clonotype was seen a few times. The V call is TRBV6-1, the J call TRBJ1-2; TRBD1 agrees at 7 bases. The trim removed 6 bases at V and 8 bases at J, leaving 12 bases unmatched. From germline, CDR1 is MNHNS and CDR2 SASEGT. The CDR3 extends over 14 amino acids. The CDR3 protein is CASRQTGRTMGYTF. The CDR3 DNA reads as TGTGCCAGCAGGCAGACAGGGCGTACTATGGGCTACACCTTC.

The chain uses TRBV12-5 and TRBJ1-2, with 9 bases that match TRBD1. The V gene end was trimmed by 5 bases and the J gene end by 4 bases; junction bases not matched to a gene: 8. This CDR3 has 15 amino acids. Looked up from germline, CDR1 is LGHNT and CDR2 is FRNRAP. Here the CDR3 reads CASGPGQGRSYGYTF. CDR3 in DNA: TGTGCTAGTGGTCCCGGACAGGGGAGATCCTATGGCTACACCTTC.

The V and J genes are TRBV7-7 and TRBJ2-7; 11 bases are a match to TRBD1. Looked up from germline, CDR1 is SSHAT and CDR2 is FNYEAQ (reference sequence). The CDR3 runs 14 residues. Germline trimming cut 5 bases from V and 9 bases from J; bases unmatched to any gene: 9. This CDR3 is CASSQGQGASVQYF. CDR3 in DNA: TGTGCCAGCAGCCAAGGACAGGGGGCGAGTGTGCAGTACTTC.

There are a few counts of this clonotype. The V call is TRBV12-3 or TRBV12-4, the J call TRBJ1-2; D uncertain. Trimming stripped 5 bases from V and 0 bases from J, with 10 bases between. The CDR3 runs 14 residues. Here the CDR3 reads CASSPLLANYGYTF. Here the CDR3 DNA reads TGTGCCAGCAGTCCACTGTTGGCTAACTATGGCTACACCTTC.

This clonotype was seen repeatedly, ten times or more. The chain employs TRBV4-3 and TRBJ1-1; D might be TRBD1 (6 bases). This CDR3 has 14 residues. Trimming took 0 bases from V and 4 from J, leaving 9 bases between them. Germline V gene sequence: CDR1 LGHNA, CDR2 YSLEER. The CDR3 nucleotides are TGCGCCAGCAGCCAAGATACAGGGAGCACTGAAGCTTTCTTT. The encoded protein is CASSQDTGSTEAFF.

This clonotype was seen a few times. The rearrangement joins TRBV5-1 to TRBJ1-1; 12 bases agree with TRBD1. Germline CDR1 reads SGHRS; CDR2 reads YFSETQ. Losses at the gene ends were 5 bases for V and 4 bases for J; bases not matched to a gene: 9. The CDR3 is made up of 16 amino acids. The CDR3 protein is CASSRDRGRLVTEAFF. CDR3 sequence (DNA): TGCGCCAGCAGTCGGGACAGGGGGCGCCTCGTCACTGAAGCTTTCTTT.

There are many counts of this clonotype. V is TRBV6-2 or TRBV6-3 and J is TRBJ2-1; D perhaps matches TRBD1 (5 bases). V shed 6 bases and J shed 10 bases, with 16 bases lying between them. The CDR3 has 13 residues. Germline CDR1 is MNHEY and CDR2 is SVGEGT. The CDR3 loop reads CASSAPQGQEQFF. CDR3 DNA: TGTGCCAGCAGCGCCCCTCAGGGCCAAGAGCAGTTCTTC.

The chain carries TRBV27 and TRBJ2-7, with 7 bases matching TRBD1. This CDR3 contains 15 residues. The J segment lost 3 bases and the V segment lost 0 bases, leaving 5 bases of the junction unmatched. Germline CDR1 MNHEY, CDR2 SMNVEV (reference sequence). Written as DNA, the CDR3 is TGTGCCAGCAGTTTATCCCCGGACAGGCGCTACGAGCAGTACTTC. This codes for CASSLSPDRRYEQYF.

This CDR3 reads CASSQELTGGQETQYF. In DNA form, the CDR3 reads TGCGCCAGCAGCCAAGAGTTGACAGGGGGCCAAGAGACCCAGTACTTC. The genes are TRBV4-3 and TRBJ2-5; 9 bases agree with TRBD1. V lost 0 bases to trimming and J lost 1 base; unmatched junction nucleotides: 3. The germline V gene encodes CDR1 LGHNA and CDR2 YSLEER. This CDR3 region has 16 residues.

This clonotype came up many times. V usage is TRBV4-3 and J usage is TRBJ2-1, with D hard to call. The CDR3 contains 15 residues. CDR1 is LGHNA, CDR2 YSLEER, per germline. With 0 bases removed from V and 8 bases from J, the gap between germline ends came to 14 bases. The CDR3 nucleotides are TGCGCCAGCAGCCAAGATCGAGGATGGTCCGATGAGCAGTTCTTC. Residues: CASSQDRGWSDEQFF.

This clonotype was detected only a few times. The V call is TRBV19, the J call TRBJ2-2, with D hard to call. Per the germline V gene, CDR1 is LNHDA and CDR2 is SQIVND (reference sequence). With 10 bases removed from V and 1 base from J, the gap between germline ends came to 16 bases. The CDR3 is 15 amino acids. Here the CDR3 reads CATSRGRVNTGELFF. CDR3 nucleotides: TGTGCCACCAGCCGTGGGCGAGTGAACACCGGGGAGCTGTTTTTT.

V usage is TRBV6-2 or TRBV6-3 and J usage is TRBJ2-1; TRBD2 matches at 11 bases. Trimming cost V 6 bases and J 10 bases; bases outside gene matches: 11. The germline V gene has CDR1 MNHEY and CDR2 SVGEGT. This CDR3 spans 15 amino acids. CDR3 sequence reads: CASSIAGGPLFEQFF. The CDR3 nucleotides read TGTGCCAGCAGCATAGCGGGAGGGCCCCTATTCGAGCAGTTCTTC.

A few counts support this clonotype. This chain links TRBV20-1 with TRBJ2-7; weak D call: TRBD1 (7 bases). Germline lookup yields CDR1 DFQATT and CDR2 SNEGSKA (reference sequence). V lost 5 bases to trimming and J lost 1 base, with 18 bases between them. This CDR3 has 15 amino acids. CDR3 sequence reads: CSADGAGTASYEQYF. CDR3 nucleotides: TGCAGTGCTGATGGGGCGGGGACAGCATCCTACGAGCAGTACTTC.

The genes are TRBV15 and TRBJ1-5; D not resolved. CDR3 length: 18 amino acids. The V gene's germline CDR1 is LNHNV and CDR2 YYDKDF (reference sequence). V gave up 1 base and J gave up 9 bases, with 25 bases separating them. The CDR3 DNA sequence: TGTGCCACCAGCAGAGGCGAAGGACGAGCTAGCCTTAACCGGCCCCAGCATTTT. Encoded protein: CATSRGEGRASLNRPQHF.

This chain links TRBV5-1 with TRBJ2-3, with 7 bases fitting TRBD2. This CDR3 has 15 residues. V shed 0 bases and J 3 bases; nucleotides not matched to a gene: 4. Germline V gene sequence: CDR1 SGHRS, CDR2 YFSETQ. Written as DNA, the CDR3 is TGCGCCAGCAGCTTGGACGGGGGGAGGACAGATACGCAGTATTTT. Translating it yields CASSLDGGRTDTQYF. The full variable domain, rest sourced from reference TRBV5-1 and TRBJ2-3, is KAGVTQTPRYLIKTRGQQVTLSCSPISGHRSVSWYQQTPGQGLQFLFEYFSETQRNKGNFPGRFSGRQFSNSRSEMNVSTLELGDSALYLCASSLDGGRTDTQYFGPGTRLTVL.

V is TRBV9 and J is TRBJ2-5; 8 bases match TRBD2. From germline, CDR1 is SGDLS and CDR2 YYNGEE. The CDR3 consists of 15 residues. The trim removed 0 bases at V and 7 bases at J, leaving 8 bases unmatched. CDR3 residues: CASSVDAGGPGTQYF. The CDR3 DNA reads TGTGCCAGCAGCGTAGATGCGGGGGGACCAGGGACCCAGTACTTC.